The rows below give T cell receptor beta chains drawn from one sample of a study of shared clonotypes between healthy human individuals. Generated by immunoSEQ multiplex PCR, the TCRdb table keeps only in-frame clones and is missing some. The sample has about 2 million clones, 90% to 95% seen once. Sequences were obtained from naive CD4+ T cells sorted from blood. All receptors come from a man aged 18 to 29 in good health. The CDR3 runs from the conserved cysteine through the conserved F or W. The D gene is left open where the match is weak. The size entry is marked missing in some rows and otherwise reads once, few, many or a size class.

TRBD1	TRBJ1-4	once	TRBV4-1	TGCGCCAGCAGCCGTTCAAGGGACAGGGTGTTTTTT	CASSRSRDRVFF
.	TRBJ1-6	once	TRBV19	TGTGCCAGTTCCGGGGGACGGGGCGCGAGCTCCTATAATTCACCCCTCCACTTT	CASSGGRGASSYNSPLHF
TRBD2	TRBJ2-1	.	TRBV5-1	TGCGCCAGCAGCTTGGGGGCTAGCGGGGGCAATGAGCAGTTCTTC	CASSLGASGGNEQFF
.	TRBJ2-5	once	TRBV10-3	TGTGCCATCAGTGAGAGTGGGGGTCCCGAGACCCAGTACTTC	CAISESGGPETQYF
.	TRBJ2-7	.	TRBV5-1	TGCGCCAGCAGCCAGATGACTGACTCCTACGAGCAGTACTTC	CASSQMTDSYEQYF
TRBD1	TRBJ2-7	.	TRBV6-1	TGTGCCAGCACCCGGGACAGGGGACCCTACGAGCAGTACTTC	CASTRDRGPYEQYF
.	TRBJ2-1	.	TRBV28	TGTGCCAGCAGTTTAGGGGGCAGAAATGAGCAGTTCTTC	CASSLGGRNEQFF
TRBD2	TRBJ2-1	once	TRBV10-3	TGTGCCATCACTGCGGGACTAGCGGAGTACAATGAGCAGTTCTTC	CAITAGLAEYNEQFF
.	TRBJ2-5	.	TRBV5-1	TGCGCCAGCAGTCATACGACCGCGCACCAAGAGACCCAGTACTTC	CASSHTTAHQETQYF
.	TRBJ1-1	.	TRBV9	TGTGCCAGCAGCCCCCATCAGATGAACACTGAAGCTTTCTTT	CASSPHQMNTEAFF
.	TRBJ1-2	.	TRBV18	TGTGCCAGCTCACCCGCAGGGGATGCGAACTATGGCTACACCTTC	CASSPAGDANYGYTF
.	TRBJ2-5	.	TRBV10-2	TGCGCCAGCAGTGAGAGTCTGAGCCAAGAGACCCAGTACTTC	CASSESLSQETQYF
.	TRBJ1-2	once	TRBV5-4	TGTGCCAGCAGCTTGGAACAGGACTATGGCTACACCTTC	CASSLEQDYGYTF
TRBD1	TRBJ2-7	.	TRBV28	TGTGCCAGCAGAAGGACAGGGAGCTCCTACGAGCAGTACTTC	CASRRTGSSYEQYF
TRBD1	TRBJ1-4	.	TRBV6-1	TGTGCCAGCAGTGGTGGACAGGCGACAACTAATGAAAAACTGTTTTTT	CASSGGQATTNEKLFF
.	TRBJ2-5	.	TRBV6-1	TGTGCCAGCAGTGAAGTCGGGTATCGAGAGACCCAGTACTTC	CASSEVGYRETQYF
TRBD1	TRBJ2-1	.	TRBV5-1	TGCGCCAGCAGCTCGGGACAGACTTCCGAGCAGTTCTTC	CASSSGQTSEQFF
.	TRBJ1-5	.	TRBV30	TGTGCCTGGAGTGTCGGGGGCGGAAATCAGCCCCAGCATTTT	CAWSVGGGNQPQHF
TRBD1	TRBJ1-6	.	TRBV30	TGTGCCTGGAGTACGGACAGGGGGCTGGGTAATTCACCCCTCCACTTT	CAWSTDRGLGNSPLHF
TRBD1	TRBJ2-7	once	TRBV7-2	TGTGCCAGCAGCTTAGGGGACAGGGGATTCTACGAGCAGTACTTC	CASSLGDRGFYEQYF
.	TRBJ1-6	.	TRBV5-1	TGCGCCAGCAGCTTGACAGTAGAAGATTCACCCCTCCACTTT	CASSLTVEDSPLHF
.	TRBJ2-3	.	TRBV2	TGTGCCAGCAGAGCCACCACAGATACGCAGTATTTT	CASRATTDTQYF
TRBD1	TRBJ2-7	.	TRBV7-9	TGTGCCAGCAGCCGGGACAGGGGAAGGGACGAGCAGTACTTC	CASSRDRGRDEQYF
TRBD1	TRBJ1-3	once	TRBV9	TGTGCCAGCAGCCCACGACAGGGGGGAAACACCATATATTTT	CASSPRQGGNTIYF
TRBD2	TRBJ2-1	once	TRBV5-4	TGTGCCAGCAGCAGTTCGGGGCGGGGGTACAATGAGCAGTTCTTC	CASSSSGRGYNEQFF
.	TRBJ2-7	.	TRBV20-1	TGCAGTGCTACAGCCTACGAGCAGTACTTC	CSATAYEQYF
TRBD1	TRBJ1-6	.	TRBV10-1	TGCGCCAGCAGTGGGGGGACAGGGCCCAATTCACCCCTCCACTTT	CASSGGTGPNSPLHF
.	TRBJ2-3	.	TRBV10-2	TGCGCCAGCAGTGAGTCGAACTCTGGTACGCAGTATTTT	CASSESNSGTQYF